These 4 T cell receptor beta chains originate from one sample sequenced in a study of tumor-infiltrating lymphocytes in primary liver carcinoma (dated by TCRdb to the late 2010s). Sequencing was performed on an Illumina HiSeq 2500. Starting from approximately 460 ng total RNA, TCRbeta-specific cDNA was produced by reverse transcription with a constant-region primer and ProtoScript II reverse transcriptase. TCRbeta libraries were built with three nested multiplex PCR rounds, a slightly modified ARM-PCR procedure. Multiplex TRBV1-TRBV30 forward primers and a Cbeta reverse primer were used in the first two PCR rounds, each of which was run for approximately 9 cycles. TCRdb reprocessing: public reads trimmed at Q25 with fastp, clones called with MiXCR, in-frame beta chains kept. Every distinct CDR3 protein forms one entry, paired with its most common genes and DNA. This sample gives hundreds of thousands of distinct CDR3 sequences in total; about 60% of them show up just once. The ten largest make up roughly 9% of the sample.

RNA from unsorted whole blood was extracted with TRIzol reagent, and germline DNA was obtained with the DNeasy Blood & Tissue kit. The sample taken for sequencing was peripheral blood. These receptors originate from a man aged 35-49 years with primary liver carcinoma and hepatitis B virus infection.

The sample holds many counts of this clonotype. The V and J genes are TRBV12-3 or TRBV12-4 and TRBJ2-7; 7 positions match TRBD2. J was trimmed by 3 bases and V by 3 bases; bases with no gene match: 14. The CDR3 contains 17 residues. The CDR3 loop reads CASSFYGGGVKYYEQYF. The CDR3 region has the DNA TGTGCCAGCAGTTTTTACGGCGGGGGTGTGAAGTACTACGAGCAGTACTTC.

This clonotype was found a few times. Sequence at one end of the junction differs from germline and may be a read error. CDR3 loop: CVSSLGVTSGSYNEQFF. CDR3 in DNA: TGTGTCAGCAGCTTAGGCGTAACTAGCGGATCCTACAATGAGCAGTTCTTC. V is TRBV7-9 and J is TRBJ2-1; 8 nucleotides align to TRBD2. This CDR3 contains 17 residues. CDR1 and CDR2 from the germline V gene are SEHNR and FQNEAQ (reference sequence). The full variable domain, completed using reference TRBV7-9 and TRBJ2-1, is DTGVSQNPRHKITKRGQNVTFRCDPISEHNRLYWYRQTLGQGPEFLTYFQNEAQLEKSRLLSDRFSAERPKGSFSTLEIQRTEQGDSAMYLCVSSLGVTSGSYNEQFFGPGTRLTVL.

The rearrangement joins TRBV7-6 to TRBJ2-5, with D uncertain. The CDR3 totals 13 residues. V was pared by 5 bases and J by 2 bases, with 9 bases between. The germline CDR1 and CDR2 sequences are SGHVS and FNYEAQ. CDR3 bases: TGTGCCAGCAGCCAGCTACAGCAAGAGACCCAGTACTTC. Its protein product is CASSQLQQETQYF. Looking up the rest from reference TRBV7-6 and TRBJ2-5 gives the full variable domain: GAGVSQSPRYKVTKRGQDVALRCDPISGHVSLYWYRQALGQGPEFLTYFNYEAQQDKSGLPNDRFSAERPEGSISTLTIQRTEQRDSAMYRCASSQLQQETQYFGPGTRLLVL.

This chain joins TRBV6-1 and TRBJ2-7, with TRBD2 matching over 7 bases. The CDR3 has 15 amino acids. Losses at the gene ends were 5 bases for V and 6 bases for J; bases not matched to a gene: 13. The germline V gene encodes CDR1 MNHNS and CDR2 SASEGT. The CDR3 loop reads CASSPLWGSGLEQYF. The CDR3 nucleotides are TGTGCCAGCAGTCCCCTCTGGGGTAGCGGGCTCGAGCAGTACTTC.